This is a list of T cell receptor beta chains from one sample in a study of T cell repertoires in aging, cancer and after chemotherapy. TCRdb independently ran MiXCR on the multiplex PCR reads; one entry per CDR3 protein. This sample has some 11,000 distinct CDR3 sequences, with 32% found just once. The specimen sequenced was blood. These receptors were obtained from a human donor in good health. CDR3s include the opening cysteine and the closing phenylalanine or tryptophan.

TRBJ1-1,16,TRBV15,CATSRAPGTVNTEAFF
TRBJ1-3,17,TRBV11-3,CASSYRGGRPSGNTIYF
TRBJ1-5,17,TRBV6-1,CASSHDTSPYSNQPQHF
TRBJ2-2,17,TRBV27,CASSLSLARKNTGELFF
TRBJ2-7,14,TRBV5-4,CASSFSGRRYEQYF
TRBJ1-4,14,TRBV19,CASSDGTGYEKLFF
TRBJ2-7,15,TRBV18,CASSPAGTPSYEQYF
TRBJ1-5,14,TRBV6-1,CASSEHGGGQPQHF
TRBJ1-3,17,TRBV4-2,CASSQAPGSATGNTIYF
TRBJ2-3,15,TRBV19,CASNRLAVPTDTQYF
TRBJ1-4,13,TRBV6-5,CASSYAGLGKLFF
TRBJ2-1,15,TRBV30,CAWSVEPGSYNEQFF
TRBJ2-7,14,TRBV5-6,CASSGGQDSYEQYF
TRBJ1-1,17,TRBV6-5,CASSYSGQGISNTEAFF
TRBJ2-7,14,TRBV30,CAWSARTGQHEQYF
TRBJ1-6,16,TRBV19,CASSVSRTSYNSPLHF
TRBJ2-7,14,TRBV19,CASSLGLAGYEQYF
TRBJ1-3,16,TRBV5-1,CASSLEQGVGGNTIYF
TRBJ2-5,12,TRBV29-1,CSASSGGETQYF
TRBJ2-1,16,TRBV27,CASSLNQGGSYNEQFF
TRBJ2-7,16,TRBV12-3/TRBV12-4,CASSLHRDRGLYEQYF
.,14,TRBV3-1,CASSERSYFYEQYF
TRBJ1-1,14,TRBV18,CASSPGQQNTEAFF
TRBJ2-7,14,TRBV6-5,CASSYFAGGDEQYF
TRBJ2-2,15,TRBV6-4,CDSSELAGGTGELFF
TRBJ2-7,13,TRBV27,CASSLRVTYEQYF
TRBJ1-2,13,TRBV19,CASSIYEIGGYTF
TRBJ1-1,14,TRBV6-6,CASSYDDRGTEAFF
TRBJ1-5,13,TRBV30,CAWTVDSNKPQHF
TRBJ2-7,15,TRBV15,CATSRDLQGAHEQYF
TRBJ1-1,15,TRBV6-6,CASTTGQGGNTKAFF
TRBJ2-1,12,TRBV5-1,CASSLVDGPQFF
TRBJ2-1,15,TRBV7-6,CASSRDVGSYNEQFF
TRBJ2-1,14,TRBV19,CASSIGFSYNEQFF
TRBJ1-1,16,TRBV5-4,CASSPTGGRENTEAFF
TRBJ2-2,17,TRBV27,CASSPLSPGQGTGELFF
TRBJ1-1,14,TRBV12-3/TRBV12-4,CASSTDPGAPEAFF